The next 18 T cell receptor beta chains were all read from a single sample in a study of shared clonotypes between healthy human individuals. The repertoire was sequenced with immunoSEQ multiplex PCR; TCRdb's copy has only in-frame clones and lacks some. In the table there are about 600,000 clones, approximately 97% of which are singletons. The sequenced sample was naive CD4+ T cells sorted from blood. Subset meaning: CD45RA+ positively selected. Every receptor here comes from a woman younger than 45 in good health.

This clone was observed once. The chain combines TRBV5-1 with TRBJ2-3, with D unclear. Trimming took 4 bases from V and 7 from J, leaving 16 bases between them. The CDR3 has 14 amino acids. The germline V gene encodes CDR1 SGHRS and CDR2 YFSETQ. The CDR3 nucleotides read TGCGCCAGCAGCGTGACCGTTGGACCACATACGCAGTATTTT. Protein: CASSVTVGPHTQYF.

V is TRBV23-1 and J is TRBJ2-7; the match to TRBD2 covers 12 bases. TRBV23-1 is annotated as an ORF whose role is uncertain. V trimming: 5 bases; J trimming: 3 bases; junction bases outside the gene matches: 23. CDR3 length equals 21 residues. The CDR3 loop is CASSGGIGRLAGAGSGYEQYF. CDR3 nucleotide sequence: TGCGCCAGCAGTGGGGGGATCGGGAGACTAGCGGGAGCCGGTTCGGGCTACGAGCAGTACTTC.

The chain combines TRBV28 with TRBJ1-3, with D uncertain. This CDR3 has 16 amino acids. Germline V gene data show CDR1 as MDHEN and CDR2 as SYDVKM. V gave up 5 bases and J gave up 3 bases, with 17 bases separating them. As DNA, the CDR3 is TGTGCCAGCAGTCCCCTAACAGCCGCGATTGGAAACACCATATATTTT. This codes for CASSPLTAAIGNTIYF.

The chain employs TRBV19 and TRBJ1-5; the match to TRBD1 covers 8 bases. The CDR3 contains 15 residues. V gave up 7 bases and J gave up 7 bases; unmatched junction bases: 12. Germline loops: CDR1 LNHDA, CDR2 SQIVND (reference sequence). CDR3 protein: CASTGYGQGGQPQHF. DNA for the CDR3: TGTGCCAGTACCGGATATGGACAGGGCGGGCAGCCCCAGCATTTT.

This chain links TRBV11-3 with TRBJ2-1, with D hard to call. The CDR3 has 15 amino acids. Germline lookup yields CDR1 SGHNT and CDR2 YENEEA. V lost 4 bases and J lost 0, with 10 bases in between. The CDR3 nucleotides read TGTGCCAGCAGCTCCTCGGCCGCCTCCTACAATGAGCAGTTCTTC. It yields the protein CASSSSAASYNEQFF.

The table lists this clone with a count of one. This chain uses TRBV7-6 with TRBJ2-6, with D unclear. The CDR3 spans 15 residues. V shed 3 bases and J shed 0 bases, with 6 bases lying between them. Germline V gene lookup returns CDR1 SGHVS and CDR2 FNYEAQ. The CDR3 sequence: CASSFGVSGANVLTF. The CDR3 DNA follows: TGTGCCAGCAGCTTTGGTGTCTCTGGGGCCAACGTCCTGACTTTC.

This chain uses TRBV28 with TRBJ2-3; perhaps TRBD1 as D (6 bases). This CDR3 is built from 17 residues. V lost 5 bases to trimming and J lost 2 bases, with 20 bases between them. Per the germline V gene, CDR1 is MDHEN and CDR2 is SYDVKM. This chain's CDR3 is CASSGAGQGPSTDTQYF. The CDR3 nucleotides are TGTGCCAGCAGTGGGGCTGGGCAGGGGCCTTCCACAGATACGCAGTATTTT.

The rearrangement links TRBV7-8 to TRBJ2-1, with 7 bases fitting TRBD2. Germline V gene sequence: CDR1 SGHVS, CDR2 FQNEAQ. Germline trimming cut 1 base from V and 2 bases from J; bases unmatched to any gene: 2. This CDR3 contains 15 residues. CDR3 residues: CASSLVSGPYNEQFF. The CDR3 DNA follows: TGTGCCAGCAGCTTAGTTAGCGGGCCCTACAATGAGCAGTTCTTC. The whole variable domain, filled in from reference TRBV7-8 and TRBJ2-1, reads GAGVSQSPRYKVAKRGQDVALRCDPISGHVSLFWYQQALGQGPEFLTYFQNEAQLDKSGLPSDRFFAERPEGSVSTLKIQRTQQEDSAVYLCASSLVSGPYNEQFFGPGTRLTVL.

This clone has only one observation. The chain recombines TRBV5-4 with TRBJ2-7; TRBD2 agrees at 10 bases. CDR3 length: 16 amino acids. Germline V gene lookup returns CDR1 SGHNT and CDR2 YYREEE (reference sequence). V lost 4 bases, J lost 1 base, and 8 bases stayed unmatched. CDR3 nucleotide sequence: TGTGCCAGCAGCCCGGGGGGGACTAGCGCATCCTACGAGCAGTACTTC. It yields the protein CASSPGGTSASYEQYF.

V usage is TRBV2 and J usage is TRBJ2-1; D ambiguous. The CDR3 extends over 15 amino acids. Germline CDR1 and CDR2: SNHLY and FYNNEI. V was pared by 3 bases and J by 8 bases, with 17 bases between. CDR3 nucleotide sequence: TGTGCCAGCAGTGAGAGCCAGGCCGCCAAGGATGAGCAGTTCTTC. Translated, it gives CASSESQAAKDEQFF.

The chain uses TRBV25-1 and TRBJ2-3; no clear D. V lost 1 base and J 2 bases, leaving 7 bases between the germline ends. The CDR3 consists of 14 residues. CDR1 and CDR2 from the germline V gene are MGHDK and SYGVNS. CDR3 region: CASSESQYTDTQYF. The CDR3 region has the DNA TGTGCCAGCAGTGAATCCCAGTACACAGATACGCAGTATTTT.

V usage is TRBV6-1 and J usage is TRBJ1-4; a possible D gene is TRBD1 (5 bases). Trimming removed 9 bases from V and 8 bases from J, with 19 bases in between. This CDR3 is 14 amino acids long. The germline CDR1 and CDR2 sequences are MNHNS and SASEGT. The CDR3 DNA reads TGTGCCAGTTCGTCAGGGCGTTCTGTGGAAAAACTGTTTTTT. It is translated as CASSSGRSVEKLFF.

The V gene is TRBV27, the J gene TRBJ2-1; 12 nucleotides agree with TRBD2. This CDR3 region has 17 residues. Germline CDR1 is MNHEY and CDR2 is SMNVEV (reference sequence). With V trimmed by 5 bases and J by 0 bases, 5 bases remained unmatched. The CDR3 nucleotides read TGTGCCAGCAGTATAGGACTAGCGGGGCCCTCCTACAATGAGCAGTTCTTC. Residues: CASSIGLAGPSYNEQFF.

V is TRBV5-1 and J is TRBJ2-5, with D tentatively TRBD1 (5 bases). The J call may be incorrect, as the DNA end agrees better with TRBJ2-7. This CDR3 has 16 residues. CDR1 and CDR2 from the germline V gene are SGHRS and YFSETQ. The DNA for the CDR3 is TGCGCCAGCAGCCTAATTGGGGCTTCCAGCTCCTACGAGCAGTACTTC. It codes for CASSLIGASSSYEQYF.

This chain uses TRBV18 with TRBJ2-7; TRBD1 might be the D (6 bases). Germline lookup yields CDR1 KGHSH and CDR2 LQKENI. The CDR3 totals 13 residues. Trimming shortened V by 2 bases and J by 7 bases, and 12 bases separated the two germline ends. For the CDR3, the DNA is TGTGCCAGCTCACCAATTTCTCAGGGGGAGCAGTACTTC. Its protein is CASSPISQGEQYF.

The chain uses TRBV11-3 and TRBJ2-2; weak D call: TRBD1 (5 bases). Trimming took off 5 bases at V and 5 bases at J, with 12 bases between the two ends. This CDR3 spans 14 amino acids. In germline, CDR1 is SGHNT, CDR2 YENEEA. Written as DNA, the CDR3 is TGTGCCAGCAGCCCCTCTAGGGGTACCGGGGAGCTGTTTTTT. Amino acid sequence: CASSPSRGTGELFF.

The rearrangement uses TRBV27 and TRBJ2-2; 10 nucleotides match TRBD2. The CDR3 totals 15 residues. Germline V gene lookup returns CDR1 MNHEY and CDR2 SMNVEV (reference sequence). Trimming removed 7 bases from V and 6 bases from J; junction bases left unmatched: 8. CDR3 nucleotide sequence: TGTGCCAGCAAGCAAGCGGGAGGGCCCCCCGGGGAGCTGTTTTTT. This sequence encodes CASKQAGGPPGELFF.

The chain couples TRBV28 to TRBJ1-5; D is unresolved. CDR1 and CDR2 (germline): MDHEN, SYDVKM. Trimming cost V 6 bases and J 4 bases, with 22 bases left between them. The CDR3 loop spans 17 amino acids. The CDR3 DNA reads TGTGCCAGCAGCACGTCCCCAGTCCGGGTCCTAAATCAGCCCCAGCATTTT. This codes for CASSTSPVRVLNQPQHF.